A selection of T cell receptor beta chains follows, all from one sample in a study of CD8 T cells in ankylosing spondylitis. One entry per CDR3 protein, called by TCRdb with MiXCR from the 5' RACE reads. This table has about 130,000 distinct CDR3 sequences, around 9% appearing once. The sequencing input was blood, either unsorted or a sorted T cell fraction (not recorded which). The source is a male donor with ankylosing spondylitis or in good health (not recorded which). CDR3s leave out the opening cysteine and the closing phenylalanine or tryptophan. The D gene is left open where the match is weak.

v_call: TRBV29-1
d_call: .
cdr3_aa: SADNYNEQF

v_call: TRBV7-9
d_call: .
cdr3_aa: ASSRDSAANQPQH

v_call: TRBV21-1
d_call: .
cdr3_aa: ASSRKRSDPIYGYT

v_call: TRBV21-1
d_call: .
cdr3_aa: ASSKDPLGNQPQH

v_call: TRBV27
d_call: .
cdr3_aa: ASSFQGEGETQY

v_call: TRBV5-1
d_call: .
cdr3_aa: ASSLRLRRTKNIQY

v_call: TRBV4-3
d_call: .
cdr3_aa: ASSQDQSRSGEKLF

v_call: TRBV11-3
d_call: .
cdr3_aa: ASSLAAGPTYEQY

v_call: TRBV4-2
d_call: .
cdr3_aa: ASSSGLTEAF

v_call: TRBV5-1
d_call: .
cdr3_aa: ASSLAGRTVYEQY

v_call: TRBV5-1
d_call: .
cdr3_aa: ASSFYRRELF

v_call: TRBV29-1
d_call: .
cdr3_aa: SVEGAGVVGANVLT

v_call: TRBV6-5
d_call: .
cdr3_aa: ASSYMGTGELF

v_call: TRBV5-8
d_call: .
cdr3_aa: ASSAETQETQY

v_call: TRBV5-1
d_call: .
cdr3_aa: ASSPDWTDTQY

v_call: TRBV27
d_call: .
cdr3_aa: ASSFYRTSTQY

v_call: TRBV20-1
d_call: .
cdr3_aa: SATKYRGGEQY

v_call: TRBV13
d_call: .
cdr3_aa: ASSLGAGRYEQY

v_call: TRBV20-1
d_call: TRBD1
cdr3_aa: SAGQGALSVNEKLF

v_call: TRBV7-2
d_call: .
cdr3_aa: ASSPGTTNEQF

v_call: TRBV6-6
d_call: .
cdr3_aa: ASSPKKELPEQY

v_call: TRBV20-1
d_call: .
cdr3_aa: SATTGFAGELF

v_call: TRBV6-5
d_call: .
cdr3_aa: ASSYEAGANVLT

v_call: TRBV7-9
d_call: .
cdr3_aa: ASSLVSLVVSGNEQF

v_call: TRBV20-1
d_call: .
cdr3_aa: SATRGRLAGRNEQF

v_call: TRBV2
d_call: .
cdr3_aa: ATSPDRNIREQY

v_call: TRBV20-1
d_call: .
cdr3_aa: SARDSEFGQY

v_call: TRBV11-2
d_call: .
cdr3_aa: ASSNTGEAF

v_call: TRBV12-3/TRBV12-4
d_call: TRBD2
cdr3_aa: ASLRGLAGGSLSYEQY

v_call: TRBV11-2
d_call: TRBD2
cdr3_aa: ASSRTRTTSGSIYEQY

v_call: TRBV20-1
d_call: TRBD2
cdr3_aa: SAISVRVASGMYNEQF

v_call: TRBV27
d_call: .
cdr3_aa: ASSRLAMQETQY

v_call: TRBV20-1
d_call: TRBD1
cdr3_aa: SAVPGQGNLNEQF

v_call: TRBV5-1
d_call: TRBD2
cdr3_aa: ASSWTWTSGGSNTGELF

v_call: TRBV20-1
d_call: TRBD2
cdr3_aa: SARKREVRDTQY

v_call: TRBV21-1
d_call: .
cdr3_aa: ASSKEQGAIIGQY

v_call: TRBV5-5
d_call: TRBD1
cdr3_aa: ASSIRQGRETQY

v_call: TRBV27
d_call: TRBD2
cdr3_aa: ASSFSLAGVYEQY

v_call: TRBV11-2
d_call: TRBD2
cdr3_aa: ASSLGWRGVETQY

v_call: TRBV27
d_call: .
cdr3_aa: ASSLIRAEQY

v_call: TRBV5-1
d_call: .
cdr3_aa: ASSPTASSRGDTQY

v_call: TRBV11-1
d_call: .
cdr3_aa: ASSLSRDLKMRTNEKLF

v_call: TRBV28
d_call: TRBD2
cdr3_aa: ASSLRASGSYEQY

v_call: TRBV20-1
d_call: .
cdr3_aa: SARRDMGFDTQY

v_call: TRBV5-1
d_call: TRBD1
cdr3_aa: ASSSGTEVEKLF

v_call: TRBV20-1
d_call: .
cdr3_aa: SARHFPGRGDTQY

v_call: TRBV15
d_call: TRBD2
cdr3_aa: ATSRDPSGREGLRFDEQF

v_call: TRBV7-2
d_call: TRBD2
cdr3_aa: ASSPGTSVYYEQY

v_call: TRBV4-3
d_call: .
cdr3_aa: ASSKNPSSYNEQF

v_call: TRBV20-1
d_call: .
cdr3_aa: SVSQGFHSNQPQH

v_call: TRBV5-1
d_call: TRBD1
cdr3_aa: ASSDNPGTGGYGYT

v_call: TRBV7-2
d_call: TRBD2
cdr3_aa: ASSPGLAEPYEQY

v_call: TRBV20-1
d_call: TRBD1
cdr3_aa: SARGQGHQPQH

v_call: TRBV18
d_call: TRBD2
cdr3_aa: ASSPELAGGTYEQY

v_call: TRBV6-2/TRBV6-3
d_call: .
cdr3_aa: ASSSTSGHTQY

v_call: TRBV20-1
d_call: .
cdr3_aa: SARSIRDYEQY

v_call: TRBV21-1
d_call: .
cdr3_aa: ASKSQGADQETQY

v_call: TRBV28
d_call: .
cdr3_aa: ASSFSTPGDTQY

v_call: TRBV12-3/TRBV12-4
d_call: TRBD2
cdr3_aa: ASSIIKAGVSYNEQF

v_call: TRBV10-2
d_call: .
cdr3_aa: ASSESLVYRTTGANVLT